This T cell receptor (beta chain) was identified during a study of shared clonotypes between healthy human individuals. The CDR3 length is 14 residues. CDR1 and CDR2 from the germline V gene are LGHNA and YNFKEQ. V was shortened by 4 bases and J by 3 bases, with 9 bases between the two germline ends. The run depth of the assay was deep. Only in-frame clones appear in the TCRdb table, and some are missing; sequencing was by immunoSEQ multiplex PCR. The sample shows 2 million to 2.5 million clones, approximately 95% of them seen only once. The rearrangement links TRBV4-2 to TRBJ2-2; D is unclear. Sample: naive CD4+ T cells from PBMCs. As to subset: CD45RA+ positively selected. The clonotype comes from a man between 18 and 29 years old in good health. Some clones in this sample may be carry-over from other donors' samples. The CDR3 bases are TGTGCCAGCAGCCGTATCCGGGACACCGGGGAGCTGTTTTTT. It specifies CASSRIRDTGELFF.